The T cell receptor (beta chain) described here comes from a study of blood T cells in healthy people across ages. Looking at the study overall: Per two T cells, template switching captured roughly one barcoded beta molecule.

This CDR3 has 15 residues. Trimming took 2 bases from V and 4 from J, leaving 12 bases between them. CDR1 is SGHTA, CDR2 FQGNSA, per germline. The authors drew approximately 10 milliliters of peripheral blood from each donor. Extraction of total RNA produced a minimum of 5 micrograms from each sample. A second roughly 6 to 11 cycle PCR used barcoded and J-beta primers. A template-switch adaptor with 12 random nucleotides tagged each cDNA molecule. TCRdb passed the 5' RACE reads through MiXCR, listing each CDR3 protein once. The table includes over a million distinct CDR3 sequences, 45% to 70% detected once.

V usage is TRBV7-2 and J usage is TRBJ1-5, with TRBD1 as a possible D gene (6 bases). This TCR was sampled from a man younger than 35 in good health. Sequenced sample: blood. The CDR3 DNA follows: TGTGCCAGCAGCTTAACTGGGGGCTGGAATCAGCCCCAGCATTTT. Protein: CASSLTGGWNQPQHF.